Below, one T cell receptor beta chain is given with its context. This sample is part of a study of regulatory T cells in long-lasting Graves disease. Documented time point: newly diagnosed GD, antithyroid drugs for less than 3 months. PBMCs were the source of the RNA used for TCR sequencing. The CDR3 is made up of 17 amino acids. Germline V lookup: CDR1 MNHEY, CDR2 SVGAGI. The V end was cut by 2 bases, the J end by 0 bases, with 14 bases between. To make TCR beta libraries, researchers used iRepertoire HTBI primers and Arm-PCR of CDR3 regions. TCRdb passed the multiplex PCR reads through MiXCR, listing each CDR3 protein once. Found here are hundreds of thousands of distinct CDR3 sequences, around 15% of them singletons; the top ten hold about 25%. This same sample was also taken into another study, of T cells in Graves' hyperthyroidism and ophthalmopathy.

The source was peripheral blood mononuclear cells (PBMCs), collected at new diagnosis, from a patient treated with antithyroid drugs. The chain carries TRBV6-5 and TRBJ1-3, with unresolved D. The clonotype comes from a woman aged 35-60 years with Graves disease. CDR3 region: CASSYEPGQSSGNTIYF. CDR3 sequence (DNA): TGTGCCAGCAGTTACGAACCAGGTCAAAGCTCTGGAAACACCATATATTTT.